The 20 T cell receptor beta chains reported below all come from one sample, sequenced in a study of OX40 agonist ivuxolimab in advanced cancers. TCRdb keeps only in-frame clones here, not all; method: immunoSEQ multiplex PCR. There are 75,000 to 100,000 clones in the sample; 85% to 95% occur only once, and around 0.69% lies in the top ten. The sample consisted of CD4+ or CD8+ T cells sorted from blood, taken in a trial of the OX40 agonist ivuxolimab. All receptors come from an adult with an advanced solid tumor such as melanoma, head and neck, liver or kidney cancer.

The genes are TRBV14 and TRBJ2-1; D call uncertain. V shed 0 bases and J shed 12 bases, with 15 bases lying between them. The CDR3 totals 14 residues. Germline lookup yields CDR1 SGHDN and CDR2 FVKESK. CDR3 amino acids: CASSQDTLAYVQFF. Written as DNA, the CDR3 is TGTGCCAGCAGCCAAGATACCCTGGCCTACGTGCAGTTCTTC.

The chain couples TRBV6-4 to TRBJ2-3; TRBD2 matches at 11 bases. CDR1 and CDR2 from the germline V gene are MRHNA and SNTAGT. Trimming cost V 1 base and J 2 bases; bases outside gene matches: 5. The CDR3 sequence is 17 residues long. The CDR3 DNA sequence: TGTGCCAGCAGTGACTGGCAACTAGCGGGGGACACAGATACGCAGTATTTT. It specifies CASSDWQLAGDTDTQYF.

Here the CDR3 reads CASSRYSTSAQETQYF. The DNA of the CDR3 is TGTGCCAGCAGCAGATACTCAACTAGCGCCCAAGAGACCCAGTACTTC. This chain uses TRBV7-2 with TRBJ2-5; 7 bases line up with TRBD2. Germline loops: CDR1 SGHTA, CDR2 FQGNSA. The CDR3 covers 16 residues. Trimming at V came to 5 bases and at J to 1 base, leaving 10 bases not matched to a gene.

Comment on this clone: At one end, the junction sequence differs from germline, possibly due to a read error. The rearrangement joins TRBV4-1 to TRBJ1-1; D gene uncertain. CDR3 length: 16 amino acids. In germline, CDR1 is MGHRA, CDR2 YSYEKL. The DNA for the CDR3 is TGTGCCAGCAGCCCGTCTGCGGCGGGCATGAACACTGAAGCTTTCTTT. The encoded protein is CASSPSAAGMNTEAFF.

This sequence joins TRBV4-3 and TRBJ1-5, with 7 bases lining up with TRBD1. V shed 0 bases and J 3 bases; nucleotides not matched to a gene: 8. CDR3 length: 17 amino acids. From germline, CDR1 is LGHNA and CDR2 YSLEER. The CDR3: CASSQDIGTAINQPQHF. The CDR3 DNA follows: TGCGCCAGCAGCCAAGATATAGGGACAGCCATCAATCAGCCCCAGCATTTT.

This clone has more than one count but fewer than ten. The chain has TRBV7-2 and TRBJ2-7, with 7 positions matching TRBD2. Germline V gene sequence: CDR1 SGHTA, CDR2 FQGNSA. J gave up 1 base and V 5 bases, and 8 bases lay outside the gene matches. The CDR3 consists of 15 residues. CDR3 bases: TGTGCCAGCAGCCCCCAAGCGGGGCAATCCTACGAGCAGTACTTC. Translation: CASSPQAGQSYEQYF.

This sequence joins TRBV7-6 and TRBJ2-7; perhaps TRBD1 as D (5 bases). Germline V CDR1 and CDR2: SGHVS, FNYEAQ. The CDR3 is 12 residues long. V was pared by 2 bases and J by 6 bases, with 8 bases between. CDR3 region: CASSLFGAEQYF. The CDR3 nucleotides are TGTGCCAGCAGCTTATTTGGGGCCGAGCAGTACTTC.

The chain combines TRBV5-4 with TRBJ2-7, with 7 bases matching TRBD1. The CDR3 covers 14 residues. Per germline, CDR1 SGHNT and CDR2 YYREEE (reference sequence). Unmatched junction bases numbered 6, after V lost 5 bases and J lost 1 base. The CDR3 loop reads CASRRKGQSYEQYF. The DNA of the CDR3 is TGTGCCAGCAGAAGAAAGGGACAGTCCTACGAGCAGTACTTC.

CDR3 DNA sequence: TGCGCCAGCAGCCAAGAAATGTGGGGAGATAGGCAGTTCTTC. It is translated as CASSQEMWGDRQFF. The chain links TRBV4-1 to TRBJ2-1, with a possible D match to TRBD2 (5 bases). CDR3 length: 14 amino acids. V shed 0 bases and J shed 12 bases, with 15 bases lying between them. Germline values: CDR1 MGHRA, CDR2 YSYEKL.

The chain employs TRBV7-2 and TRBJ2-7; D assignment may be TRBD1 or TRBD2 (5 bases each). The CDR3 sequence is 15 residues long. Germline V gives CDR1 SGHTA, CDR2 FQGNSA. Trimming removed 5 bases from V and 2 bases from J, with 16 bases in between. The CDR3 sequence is CASSRTGGGTYEQYF. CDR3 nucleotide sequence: TGTGCCAGCAGCCGCACAGGAGGCGGAACCTACGAGCAGTACTTC.

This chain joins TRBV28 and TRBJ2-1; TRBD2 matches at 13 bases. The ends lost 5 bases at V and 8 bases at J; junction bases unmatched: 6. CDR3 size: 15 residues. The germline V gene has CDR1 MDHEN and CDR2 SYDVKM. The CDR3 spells CASSEGTSGKHEQFF. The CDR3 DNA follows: TGTGCCAGCAGTGAAGGGACTAGCGGGAAGCATGAGCAGTTCTTC.

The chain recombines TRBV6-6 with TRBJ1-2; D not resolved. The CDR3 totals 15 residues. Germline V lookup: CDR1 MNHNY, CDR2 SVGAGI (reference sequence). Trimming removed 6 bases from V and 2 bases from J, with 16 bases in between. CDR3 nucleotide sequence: TGTGCCAGCAGACCGCCGGGAAGTCGGAACTATGGCTACACCTTC. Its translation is CASRPPGSRNYGYTF.

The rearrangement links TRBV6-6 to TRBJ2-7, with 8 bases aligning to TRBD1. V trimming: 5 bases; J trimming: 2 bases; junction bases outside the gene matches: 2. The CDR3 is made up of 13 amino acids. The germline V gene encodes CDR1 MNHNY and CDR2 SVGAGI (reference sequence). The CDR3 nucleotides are TGTGCCAGCAGTGGACAGGGTACCTACGAGCAGTACTTC. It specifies CASSGQGTYEQYF.

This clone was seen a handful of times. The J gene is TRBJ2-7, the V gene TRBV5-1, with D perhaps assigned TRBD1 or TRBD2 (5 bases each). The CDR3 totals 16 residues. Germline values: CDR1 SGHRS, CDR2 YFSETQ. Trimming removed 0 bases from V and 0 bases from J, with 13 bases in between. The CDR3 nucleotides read TGCGCCAGCAGCTTGGCCCGGGACCTCAGCTCCTACGAGCAGTACTTC. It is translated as CASSLARDLSSYEQYF.

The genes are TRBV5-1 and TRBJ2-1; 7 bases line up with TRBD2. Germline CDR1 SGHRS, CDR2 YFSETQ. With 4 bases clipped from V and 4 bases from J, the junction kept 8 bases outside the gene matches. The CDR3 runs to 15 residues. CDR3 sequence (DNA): TGCGCCAGCAGCGGGGCTAGCGGAAGGTACAATGAGCAGTTCTTC. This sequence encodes CASSGASGRYNEQFF.

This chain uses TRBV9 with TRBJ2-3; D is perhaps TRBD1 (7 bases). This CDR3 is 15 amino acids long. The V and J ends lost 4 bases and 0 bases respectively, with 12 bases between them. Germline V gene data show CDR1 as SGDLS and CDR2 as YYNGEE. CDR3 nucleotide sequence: TGTGCCAGCAGCCCGACAGGGACTAGCACAGATACGCAGTATTTT. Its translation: CASSPTGTSTDTQYF.

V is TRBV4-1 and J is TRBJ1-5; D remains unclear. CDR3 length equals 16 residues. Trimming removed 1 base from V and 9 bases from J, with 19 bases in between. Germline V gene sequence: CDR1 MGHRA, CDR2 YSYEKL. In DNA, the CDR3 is TGCGCCAGCAGCCAAGGTCAAGCCCCGGCGGGAGGGCCCCAGCATTTT. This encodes CASSQGQAPAGGPQHF.

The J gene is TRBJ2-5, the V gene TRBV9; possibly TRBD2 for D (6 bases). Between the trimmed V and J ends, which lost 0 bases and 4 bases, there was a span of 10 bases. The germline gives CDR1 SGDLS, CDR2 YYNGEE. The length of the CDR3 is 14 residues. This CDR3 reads CASSVDGLTETQYF. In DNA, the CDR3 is TGTGCCAGCAGCGTAGATGGACTAACAGAGACCCAGTACTTC.

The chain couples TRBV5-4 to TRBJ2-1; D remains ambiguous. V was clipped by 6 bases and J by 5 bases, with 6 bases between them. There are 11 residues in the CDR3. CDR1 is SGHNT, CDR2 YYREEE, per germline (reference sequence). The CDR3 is CASILNNEQFF. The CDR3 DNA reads TGTGCCAGCATCCTTAACAATGAGCAGTTCTTC.

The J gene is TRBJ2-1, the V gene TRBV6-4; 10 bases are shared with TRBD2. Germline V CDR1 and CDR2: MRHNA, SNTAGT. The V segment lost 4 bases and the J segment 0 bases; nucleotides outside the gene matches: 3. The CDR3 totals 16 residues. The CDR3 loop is CASSVSSGGSYNEQFF. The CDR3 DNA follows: TGTGCCAGCAGTGTTTCTAGCGGGGGCTCCTACAATGAGCAGTTCTTC.